A single sample gave rise to the 2 T cell receptor beta chains below, sequenced in a study of spatial heterogeneity in lung cancer. TCRdb re-called the 5' RACE reads through MiXCR, storing one row per CDR3 protein. This sample has over 45,000 distinct CDR3 sequences, with approximately 12% found just once. The time point was: blood at routine non-recurrence follow-up after resection. Source: PBMCs, taken at follow-up. The receptor source for this set is a male donor with early-stage non-small cell lung cancer.

The chain recombines TRBV12-3 or TRBV12-4 with TRBJ2-7, with TRBD1 matching 9 bases. The CDR3 has 15 residues. After removal of 5 bases from V and 5 bases from J, the junction contained 10 bases not matched to a gene. The CDR3 loop reads CASSGLGTGIHEQYF. CDR3 coding DNA: TGTGCCAGCAGTGGTCTCGGGACAGGGATCCACGAGCAGTACTTC.

In this sample, this clonotype turned up a few times. CDR3 region: CAISQQGRTDTQYF. The CDR3 DNA follows: TGTGCCATCAGCCAACAGGGGCGCACAGATACGCAGTATTTT. The rearrangement links TRBV10-3 to TRBJ2-3; the match to TRBD1 covers 7 bases. This CDR3 region has 14 residues. The V and J ends lost 6 bases and 1 base, in that order; junction bases with no gene match: 4. Germline V gene data show CDR1 as ENHRY and CDR2 as SYGVKD.